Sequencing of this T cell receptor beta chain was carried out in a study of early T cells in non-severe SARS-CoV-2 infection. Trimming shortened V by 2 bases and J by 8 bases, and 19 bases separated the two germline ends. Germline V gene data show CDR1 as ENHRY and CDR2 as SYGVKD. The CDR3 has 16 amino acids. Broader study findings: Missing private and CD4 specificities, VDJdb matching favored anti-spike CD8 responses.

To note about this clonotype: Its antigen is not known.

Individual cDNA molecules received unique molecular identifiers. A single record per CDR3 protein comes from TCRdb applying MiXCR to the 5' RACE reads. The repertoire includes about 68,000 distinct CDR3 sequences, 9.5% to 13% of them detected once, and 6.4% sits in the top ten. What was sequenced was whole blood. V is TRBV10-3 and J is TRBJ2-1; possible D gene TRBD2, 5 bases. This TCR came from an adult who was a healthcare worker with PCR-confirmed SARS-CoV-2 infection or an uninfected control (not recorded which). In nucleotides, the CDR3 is TGTGCCATCAGTGAGGCGACAAAAACTAGTTCACATGAGCAGTTCTTC. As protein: CAISEATKTSSHEQFF.